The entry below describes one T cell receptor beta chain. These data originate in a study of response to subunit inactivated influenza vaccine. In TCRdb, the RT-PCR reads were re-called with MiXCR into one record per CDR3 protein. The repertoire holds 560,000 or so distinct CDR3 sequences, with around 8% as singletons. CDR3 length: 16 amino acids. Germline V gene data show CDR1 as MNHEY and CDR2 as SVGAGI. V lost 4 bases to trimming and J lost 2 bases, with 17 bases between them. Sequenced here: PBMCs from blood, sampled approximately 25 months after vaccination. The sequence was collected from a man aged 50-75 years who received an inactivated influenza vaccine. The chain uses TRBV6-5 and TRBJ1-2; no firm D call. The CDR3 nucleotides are TGTGCCAGCAGTTTTACACGCCGCGCGGAGAACTATGGCTACACCTTC. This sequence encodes CASSFTRRAENYGYTF.